The 9 T cell receptor beta chains presented below share a single source sample, sequenced in a study of blood T cells in healthy people across ages. Sample-barcoded 5' priming and a J-beta primer mix drove a second PCR of roughly 6 to 12 cycles. Via MiXCR, TCRdb re-called the 5' RACE reads, giving one row per CDR3 protein. This table holds 1.5 million to 2 million distinct CDR3 sequences, approximately 39% found once. The sequenced sample consisted of blood. Every receptor here comes from a human donor in good health.

This chain connects TRBV11-2 to TRBJ2-7, with 7 bases matching TRBD1. CDR3 length equals 14 residues. Germline V CDR1 and CDR2: SGHAT, FQNNGV. The junction had 6 bases not matched to a gene; V was cut back by 4 bases and J by 3 bases. The DNA for the CDR3 is TGTGCCAGCAGCTACGGGACAGTTGGCTACGAGCAGTACTTC. This sequence encodes CASSYGTVGYEQYF.

The chain uses TRBV7-3 and TRBJ2-1; the match to TRBD2 covers 8 bases. Germline CDR1 and CDR2: SGHTA and FQGTGA. The CDR3 runs 18 residues. With 1 base clipped from V and 0 bases from J, the junction kept 8 bases outside the gene matches. CDR3: CASSLISGGESSYNEQFF. CDR3 DNA: TGTGCCAGCAGCTTAATTTCCGGGGGGGAGAGCTCCTACAATGAGCAGTTCTTC.

This clonotype was found once. The CDR3 is CASSPERGSYNEQFF. CDR3 coding DNA: TGTGCCAGCAGCCCGGAGCGGGGGTCCTACAATGAGCAGTTCTTC. The V call is TRBV4-2, the J call TRBJ2-1; 8 bases are shared with TRBD2. Trimming removed 4 bases from V and 1 base from J; junction bases left unmatched: 3. Germline V gives CDR1 LGHNA, CDR2 YNFKEQ. The CDR3 is 15 amino acids.

For the CDR3, the DNA is TGTGCCAGCAGCTTAGAGCGGTCGACAGGCTATGGCTACACCTTC. This gives the protein CASSLERSTGYGYTF. This chain links TRBV7-8 with TRBJ1-2, with a tentative D call TRBD1 (6 bases). The CDR3 sequence is 15 residues long. From germline, CDR1 is SGHVS and CDR2 FQNEAQ. V lost 1 base and J lost 4, with 13 bases in between.

This sequence joins TRBV15 and TRBJ1-1; D is ambiguous. From germline, CDR1 is LNHNV and CDR2 YYDKDF (reference sequence). Trimming pared 5 bases from V and 1 base from J, leaving 14 bases between. The CDR3 is 15 amino acids. In nucleotides, the CDR3 is TGTGCCACCAGCGTGTCTCGGGTCCGGAACACTGAAGCTTTCTTT. As protein: CATSVSRVRNTEAFF.

This clonotype came up a few times. The chain links TRBV29-1 to TRBJ1-2; TRBD1 matches at 8 bases. CDR1 is SQVTM and CDR2 is ANQGSEA in the germline V gene. V lost 4 bases to trimming and J lost 10 bases; unmatched junction nucleotides: 14. The length of the CDR3 is 14 residues. Written as DNA, the CDR3 is TGCAGCGTTGTTTTCGCAGGGGGCGGGAATGACTACACCTTC. This gives the protein CSVVFAGGGNDYTF. The whole variable domain, remainder taken from reference TRBV29-1 and TRBJ1-2, is SAVISQKPSRDICQRGTSLTIQCQVDSQVTMMFWYRQQPGQSLTLIATANQGSEATYESGFVIDKFPISRPNLTFSTLTVSNMSPEDSSIYLCSVVFAGGGNDYTFGSGTRLTVV.

In this sample, this clonotype turned up a few times. This chain joins TRBV9 and TRBJ2-1, with 7 bases fitting TRBD1. The germline CDR1 and CDR2 sequences are SGDLS and YYNGEE. J was trimmed by 5 bases and V by 0 bases; bases with no gene match: 8. The CDR3 has 16 residues. This CDR3 reads CASSVAVRGPNNEQFF. CDR3 coding DNA: TGTGCCAGCAGCGTAGCGGTTAGGGGGCCAAACAATGAGCAGTTCTTC.

CDR3 nucleotides: TGTGCCAGCACACCAGACCGGTGGAGCGGGGGATTCTCCTACGAGCAGTTCTTC. Amino acids: CASTPDRWSGGFSYEQFF. The chain employs TRBV12-3 or TRBV12-4 and TRBJ2-7; TRBD2 agrees at 8 bases. The J call could be wrong; TRBJ2-1 is a better fit for the DNA end. This CDR3 spans 18 amino acids.

The chain joins TRBV9 to TRBJ2-1, with 13 positions matching TRBD2. Trimming at V came to 6 bases and at J to 8 bases, leaving 8 bases not matched to a gene. The CDR3 spans 15 residues. CDR1 SGDLS and CDR2 YYNGEE come from the germline V gene. The CDR3 nucleotides read TGTGCCAGCAACCCACTAGCGGGGGGGATCTATGAGCAGTTCTTC. As protein: CASNPLAGGIYEQFF.